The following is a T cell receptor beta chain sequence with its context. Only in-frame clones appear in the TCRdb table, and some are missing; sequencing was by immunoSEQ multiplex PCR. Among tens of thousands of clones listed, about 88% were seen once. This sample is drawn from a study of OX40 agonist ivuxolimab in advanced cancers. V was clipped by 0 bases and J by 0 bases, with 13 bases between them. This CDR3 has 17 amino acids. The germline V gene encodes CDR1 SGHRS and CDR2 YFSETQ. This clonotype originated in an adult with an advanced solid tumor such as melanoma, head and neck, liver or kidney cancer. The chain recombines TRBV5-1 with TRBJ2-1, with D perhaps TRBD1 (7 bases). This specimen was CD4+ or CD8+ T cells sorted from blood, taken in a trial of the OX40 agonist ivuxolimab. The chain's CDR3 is CASSLAPGGSSYNEQFF. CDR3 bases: TGCGCCAGCAGCTTGGCCCCAGGGGGGAGCTCCTACAATGAGCAGTTCTTC.